The 9 T cell receptor beta chains listed next were all sequenced from one sample in a study of blood T cell repertoires in COVID-19. The assay was immunoSEQ multiplex PCR, and TCRdb's table has in-frame clones only and misses some. The sample lists over 50,000 clones; over 80% were seen once. The sequenced sample consisted of peripheral blood. The receptors were sampled from an older woman with active or convalescent COVID-19.

The genes are TRBV2 and TRBJ2-3; 10 bases match TRBD2. CDR1 is SNHLY, CDR2 FYNNEI, per germline. The CDR3 is 16 residues long. Trimming took 3 bases from V and 2 from J; bases not matched to a gene: 5. CDR3 bases: TGTGCCAGCAGTGAGACTAGCGGGTCATCCACAGATACGCAGTATTTT. As protein: CASSETSGSSTDTQYF.

The CDR3 coding sequence is TGTGCCAGCAGCCAAGACGTCTTCGTCGGCACAGATACGCAGTATTTT. Protein product: CASSQDVFVGTDTQYF. The chain carries TRBV4-2 and TRBJ2-3, with D hard to call. In germline, CDR1 is LGHNA, CDR2 YNFKEQ. This CDR3 is built from 16 residues. V gave up 0 bases and J gave up 1 base, with 11 bases separating them.

The V gene is TRBV2, the J gene TRBJ2-5; TRBD1 might be the D (6 bases). This CDR3 has 14 residues. Between the trimmed V and J ends, which lost 0 bases and 4 bases, there was a span of 9 bases. From germline, CDR1 is SNHLY and CDR2 FYNNEI. CDR3 bases: TGTGCCAGCAGTGAAGCAACAGGGACAGAGACCCAGTACTTC. This codes for CASSEATGTETQYF.

V and J are TRBV6-5 and TRBJ1-1, with D possibly TRBD1 on 6 matching bases. The CDR3 extends over 16 amino acids. Trimming took 0 bases from V and 1 from J, leaving 12 bases between them. CDR1 is MNHEY and CDR2 is SVGAGI in the germline V gene. CDR3 DNA: TGTGCCAGCAGTTACTCTCGGGGGGCCAAGAACACTGAAGCTTTCTTT. Translation gives CASSYSRGAKNTEAFF.

This clone was seen a handful of times. The chain recombines TRBV18 with TRBJ2-2, with D possibly TRBD1 on 6 matching bases. From germline, CDR1 is KGHSH and CDR2 LQKENI. The V end was cut by 5 bases, the J end by 1 base, with 11 bases between. The CDR3 runs 15 residues. The CDR3 spells CASSADRLNTGELFF. Here the CDR3 DNA reads TGTGCCAGCTCAGCCGACAGGCTGAACACCGGGGAGCTGTTTTTT. The full variable domain, its missing parts supplied by reference TRBV18 and TRBJ2-2, is NAGVMQNPRHLVRRRGQEARLRCSPMKGHSHVYWYRQLPEEGLKFMVYLQKENIIDESGMPKERFSAEFPKEGPSILRIQQVVRGDSAAYFCASSADRLNTGELFFGEGSRLTVL.

J is TRBJ2-2 and V is TRBV27; TRBD1 agrees at 7 bases. CDR3 length equals 14 residues. J lost 3 bases, V lost 6 bases, and 4 bases had no gene match. Per germline, CDR1 MNHEY and CDR2 SMNVEV (reference sequence). CDR3 in DNA: TGTGCCAGCAGAGCCGGGACAGACACCGGGGAGCTGTTTTTT. Its protein product is CASRAGTDTGELFF.

V usage is TRBV6-5 and J usage is TRBJ1-6, with a weak D call TRBD1 (6 bases). Germline V CDR1 and CDR2: MNHEY, SVGAGI. The CDR3 contains 15 residues. Between the trimmed V and J ends, which lost 0 bases and 5 bases, there was a span of 8 bases. This CDR3 reads CASSYSGADNSPLHF. The CDR3 coding sequence is TGTGCCAGCAGTTACTCGGGGGCGGATAATTCACCCCTCCACTTT.

The sample holds one count of this clone. The genes are TRBV7-3 and TRBJ2-1; D not resolved. The CDR3 contains 16 residues. The V end lost 0 bases, the J end lost 6 bases, and 15 bases lay between the germline ends. CDR1 and CDR2 from the germline V gene are SGHTA and FQGTGA. CDR3 nucleotides: TGTGCCAGCAGCTTAACGTTTGCTAGTCTCGCCAATGAGCAGTTCTTC. Amino acid sequence: CASSLTFASLANEQFF.

Only one count was recorded for this clone. The genes are TRBV6-1 and TRBJ1-1; D is possibly TRBD1 (5 bases). The CDR3 consists of 16 residues. Per the germline V gene, CDR1 is MNHNS and CDR2 is SASEGT. V was pared by 3 bases and J by 1 base, with 15 bases between. The CDR3 region is CASSDPGGGQNTEAFF. For the CDR3, the DNA is TGTGCCAGCAGTGATCCGGGGGGAGGTCAGAACACTGAAGCTTTCTTT.